The 25 T cell receptor beta chains presented below share a single source sample, sequenced in a study of blood T cell repertoires in COVID-19. Libraries were prepared by immunoSEQ multiplex PCR; TCRdb keeps only in-frame clonotypes and omits some of them. The data hold about 380,000 clones, with 70% to 90% observed a single time. Specimen: PBMCs or T cells enriched from blood (not recorded which). The source is a woman aged 18-29 years who had recovered from COVID-19.

This chain joins TRBV18 and TRBJ2-7; 8 positions agree with TRBD1. The CDR3 has 14 amino acids. J gave up 5 bases and V 1 base, and 4 bases lay outside the gene matches. In germline, CDR1 is KGHSH, CDR2 LQKENI. Here the CDR3 DNA reads TGTGCCAGCTCACCACAGGGACAGGTCAACGAGCAGTACTTC. It is translated as CASSPQGQVNEQYF.

The chain couples TRBV9 to TRBJ2-2; no definite D call. CDR1 is SGDLS, CDR2 YYNGEE, per germline. Trimming removed 5 bases from V and 8 bases from J, with 10 bases in between. The CDR3 contains 12 residues. DNA of the CDR3: TGTGCCAGCAGTAGAAATCATGGGGAGCTGTTTTTT. As protein: CASSRNHGELFF. Together with reference TRBV9 and TRBJ2-2, the CDR3 gives the full variable domain: DSGVTQTPKHLITATGQRVTLRCSPRSGDLSVYWYQQSLDQGLQFLIQYYNGEERAKGNILERFSAQQFPDLHSELNLSSLELGDSALYFCASSRNHGELFFGEGSRLTVL.

This clone was seen just once. CDR3 protein: CSVAGADNEQFF. The CDR3, as DNA: TGCAGCGTGGCCGGAGCAGACAATGAGCAGTTCTTC. The J gene is TRBJ2-1, the V gene TRBV29-1; no firm D call. Germline V gene sequence: CDR1 SQVTM, CDR2 ANQGSEA. Deletions cut 6 bases from V and 5 bases from J, with 11 bases between. The CDR3 has 12 amino acids.

This rearrangement joins TRBV3-1 (or the pseudogene TRBV3-2) to TRBJ1-2; weak D call: TRBD1 (5 bases). The CDR3 is 15 residues long. Trimming left V 9 bases short and J 4 bases short, with 21 bases between. Germline lookup yields CDR1 LGHDT and CDR2 YNNKEL (reference sequence). The CDR3 protein is CASSLAGLVRYGYTF. In DNA form, the CDR3 reads TGTGCCAGTTCGCTCGCGGGACTAGTACGCTATGGCTACACCTTC.

The V call is TRBV5-1, the J call TRBJ1-1; the D gene is possibly TRBD1 (6 bases). Germline V gene sequence: CDR1 SGHRS, CDR2 YFSETQ. The CDR3 totals 15 residues. The germline V and J ends were trimmed by 0 bases and 6 bases, with 15 bases remaining between them. The CDR3 nucleotides are TGCGCCAGCAGCTTGGGGCTGGGGGCGGGCGCTGAAGCTTTCTTT. It codes for CASSLGLGAGAEAFF. The full variable domain, completed using reference TRBV5-1 and TRBJ1-1, is KAGVTQTPRYLIKTRGQQVTLSCSPISGHRSVSWYQQTPGQGLQFLFEYFSETQRNKGNFPGRFSGRQFSNSRSEMNVSTLELGDSALYLCASSLGLGAGAEAFFGQGTRLTVV.

The V gene is TRBV6-2 or TRBV6-3, the J gene TRBJ2-5; D is perhaps TRBD1 (6 bases). Trimming shortened V by 5 bases and J by 2 bases, and 15 bases separated the two germline ends. CDR1 and CDR2 (germline): MNHEY, SVGEGT. The CDR3 is 15 amino acids. Here the CDR3 reads CASSPRGLPQETQYF. The CDR3 DNA is TGTGCCAGCAGTCCCAGGGGCTTGCCTCAAGAGACCCAGTACTTC.

The chain links TRBV11-2 to TRBJ2-4; 7 bases match TRBD1. Germline loops: CDR1 SGHAT, CDR2 FQNNGV. J gave up 3 bases and V 1 base, and 9 bases lay outside the gene matches. This CDR3 spans 17 amino acids. The CDR3 loop is CASSLGSTGYGKNIQYF. CDR3 coding DNA: TGTGCCAGCAGCTTAGGGTCGACAGGGTATGGCAAAAACATTCAGTACTTC.

The chain couples TRBV21-1 to TRBJ2-1; no DNA check was done on the table's D call, TRBD2. TRBV21-1 is shown as a pseudogene. This CDR3 region has 16 residues. CDR3 amino acids: CASSKAGTSGNNEQFF. CDR3 nucleotide sequence: TGTGCCAGCAGCAAAGCTGGGACTAGCGGAAACAATGAGCAGTTCTTC.

The chain carries TRBV5-1 and TRBJ2-2, with 12 bases fitting TRBD2. Germline CDR1 SGHRS, CDR2 YFSETQ. The V gene end was trimmed by 2 bases and the J gene end by 2 bases; junction bases not matched to a gene: 4. This CDR3 has 17 amino acids. CDR3 DNA: TGCGCCAGCAGCTTTCCTAGCGGGGGGGAAAACACCGGGGAGCTGTTTTTT. It specifies CASSFPSGGENTGELFF.

V usage is TRBV7-9 and J usage is TRBJ1-2; 9 bases map to TRBD1. Looked up from germline, CDR1 is SEHNR and CDR2 is FQNEAQ (reference sequence). The CDR3 has 16 residues. With 0 bases clipped from V and 2 bases from J, the junction kept 4 bases outside the gene matches. The CDR3 sequence is CASSLATGGRNYGYTF. CDR3 in DNA: TGTGCCAGCAGCTTAGCCACAGGGGGCCGGAACTATGGCTACACCTTC.

The V and J genes are TRBV7-2 and TRBJ2-3; 7 bases agree with TRBD1. J was trimmed by 2 bases and V by 1 base; bases with no gene match: 3. CDR3 length: 15 amino acids. The germline V gene has CDR1 SGHTA and CDR2 FQGNSA. The CDR3 is CASSLDRGATDTQYF. The CDR3 nucleotides are TGTGCCAGCAGCTTAGACAGGGGAGCCACAGATACGCAGTATTTT.

The gene calls are TRBV10-2 and TRBJ1-2; 9 positions match TRBD1. The ends lost 0 bases at V and 10 bases at J; junction bases unmatched: 15. This CDR3 is 17 amino acids long. Germline V CDR1 and CDR2: WSHSY, SAAADI. The DNA for the CDR3 is TGCGCCAGCAGTGAGTCGGGGACAGGGCCGGAAAAGAGGGTCTACACCTTC. Encoded protein: CASSESGTGPEKRVYTF.

As concerns this clone: Distinct nucleotide sequences in the sample also encode this CDR3. This rearrangement joins TRBV5-4 to TRBJ1-1; 7 bases are shared with TRBD1. There are 13 residues in the CDR3. Germline-derived CDR1 and CDR2 are SGHNT and YYREEE (reference sequence). V lost 4 bases to trimming and J lost 2 bases; unmatched junction nucleotides: 2. DNA for the CDR3: TGTGCCAGCAGCGACAGGGTTAACACTGAAGCTTTCTTT. It specifies CASSDRVNTEAFF.

CDR3 sequence reads: CASSQGLSSGNTIYF. The CDR3, as DNA: TGTGCCAGCTCCCAGGGACTCAGTAGCGGAAACACCATATATTTT. The gene calls are TRBV18 and TRBJ1-3, with a possible D match to TRBD1 (5 bases). V lost 6 bases, J lost 4 bases, and 16 bases lay in between. This CDR3 is built from 15 residues. Germline-derived CDR1 and CDR2 are KGHSH and LQKENI. The full variable domain, its missing parts supplied by reference TRBV18 and TRBJ1-3, is NAGVMQNPRHLVRRRGQEARLRCSPMKGHSHVYWYRQLPEEGLKFMVYLQKENIIDESGMPKERFSAEFPKEGPSILRIQQVVRGDSAAYFCASSQGLSSGNTIYFGEGSWLTVV.

The chain uses TRBV6-5 and TRBJ2-5; D may be TRBD1 (5 bases). V was clipped by 4 bases and J by 3 bases, with 15 bases between them. The CDR3 length is 15 residues. The germline gives CDR1 MNHEY, CDR2 SVGAGI. The CDR3 here is CASSSQRTSKETQYF. The CDR3 nucleotides read TGTGCCAGCAGTTCCCAAAGGACATCAAAAGAGACCCAGTACTTC.

The chain employs TRBV5-1 and TRBJ2-1, with 8 positions matching TRBD2. This CDR3 region has 16 residues. CDR1 and CDR2 from the germline V gene are SGHRS and YFSETQ. Trimming at V came to 2 bases and at J to 2 bases, leaving 6 bases not matched to a gene. CDR3 loop: CASSLVSGGPYNEQFF. The DNA for the CDR3 is TGCGCCAGCAGCTTAGTGAGCGGGGGACCCTACAATGAGCAGTTCTTC.

V gene TRBV4-1 combines with J gene TRBJ2-7; a weak D match, TRBD2 (5 bases). The germline V gene encodes CDR1 MGHRA and CDR2 YSYEKL. CDR3 length: 15 amino acids. With 0 bases removed from V and 2 bases from J, the gap between germline ends came to 11 bases. CDR3 nucleotide sequence: TGCGCCAGCAGCCAAGAGAGGGCGATTACCTACGAGCAGTACTTC. Amino acid sequence: CASSQERAITYEQYF.

About this clone itself: Other DNA sequences from this sample encode an identical CDR3 as well. The chain employs TRBV4-1 and TRBJ1-1; D perhaps matches TRBD1 (5 bases). Germline CDR1 MGHRA, CDR2 YSYEKL. This CDR3 comprises 15 residues. V lost 4 bases and J lost 1, with 13 bases in between. In nucleotides, the CDR3 is TGCGCCAGCAGCCCGCAGGGAGGCAGGAACACTGAAGCTTTCTTT. This translates into CASSPQGGRNTEAFF.

The chain has TRBV19 and TRBJ1-2; tentative D call: TRBD1 (6 bases). V was cut by 10 bases and J by 4 bases, with 10 bases left in between. CDR3 length: 11 amino acids. Germline assignment: CDR1 LNHDA and CDR2 SQIVND (reference sequence). CDR3 region: CATRGFYGYTF. CDR3 sequence (DNA): TGTGCCACCAGGGGCTTCTATGGCTACACCTTC.

This rearrangement joins TRBV12-3 or TRBV12-4 to TRBJ1-2; TRBD1 might be the D (5 bases). This CDR3 region has 13 residues. V gave up 5 bases and J gave up 1 base, with 8 bases separating them. CDR3 region: CASSPDSNYGYTF. The DNA of the CDR3 is TGTGCCAGCAGTCCTGACAGTAACTATGGCTACACCTTC.

The CDR3 DNA reads as TGTGCCACCAGCAGAGAGGGACAGGGGCATTCACCCCTCCACTTT. It translates to CATSREGQGHSPLHF. The gene calls are TRBV15 and TRBJ1-6, with TRBD1 matching over 10 bases. Germline V lookup: CDR1 LNHNV, CDR2 YYDKDF (reference sequence). The V segment lost 0 bases and the J segment 8 bases; nucleotides outside the gene matches: 1. There are 15 residues in the CDR3.

This chain joins TRBV7-9 and TRBJ2-3; 8 bases agree with TRBD2. CDR1 SEHNR and CDR2 FQNEAQ come from the germline V gene (reference sequence). Losses at the gene ends were 6 bases for V and 2 bases for J; bases not matched to a gene: 16. There are 18 residues in the CDR3. CDR3 loop: CASRAGASGWYYTDTQYF. CDR3 DNA sequence: TGTGCCAGCAGAGCAGGGGCTAGCGGGTGGTATTACACAGATACGCAGTATTTT.

This sequence joins TRBV9 and TRBJ2-3, with D possibly being TRBD2 (6 bases). V lost 0 bases and J lost 2, with 13 bases in between. The CDR3 covers 16 residues. CDR1 is SGDLS and CDR2 is YYNGEE in the germline V gene. Here the CDR3 DNA reads TGTGCCAGCAGCGTAGGCGGGACGCTTGACACAGATACGCAGTATTTT. Translation gives CASSVGGTLDTDTQYF.

The V gene is TRBV19, the J gene TRBJ2-1; weak D call: TRBD2 (6 bases). The CDR3 spans 13 residues. V lost 10 bases and J lost 0, with 10 bases in between. Germline V gene data show CDR1 as LNHDA and CDR2 as SQIVND (reference sequence). The CDR3 sequence: CATRDSSYNEQFF. The CDR3 bases are TGTGCCACCCGGGACTCCTCCTACAATGAGCAGTTCTTC.

This clone was counted between two and nine times. The rearrangement uses TRBV7-9 and TRBJ1-6; 9 nucleotides line up with TRBD1. The CDR3 spans 16 residues. Germline V gene data show CDR1 as SEHNR and CDR2 as FQNEAQ (reference sequence). V lost 5 bases to trimming and J lost 7 bases; unmatched junction nucleotides: 9. The CDR3 sequence: CASSLNRQGGNSPLHF. The CDR3 coding sequence is TGTGCCAGCAGCCTAAACAGACAGGGGGGAAATTCACCCCTCCACTTT.